One and the same sample provided the 27 T cell receptor beta chains below, sequenced in a study of long-term antiretroviral therapy in people with HIV. Sequencing relied on immunoSEQ assay v3.0, run at survey level. Profiled with immunoSEQ multiplex PCR; TCRdb holds only in-frame clones, not every one. This table has some 22,000 clones, approximately 82% appearing once. The sequencing here drew on unsorted PBMCs, taken at the start of antiretroviral therapy. The receptors originated from a man aged 50 or older with HIV.

V and J are TRBV6-1 and TRBJ1-2; D possibly corresponds to TRBD1 (5 bases). Trimming removed 3 bases at V and 8 bases at J, with 22 bases between. The CDR3 totals 16 residues. CDR1 MNHNS and CDR2 SASEGT come from the germline V gene. CDR3 protein: CASSDNYGASGGGYTF. CDR3 sequence (DNA): TGTGCCAGCAGTGATAATTACGGGGCCTCCGGGGGAGGCTACACCTTC.

This sequence joins TRBV7-9 and TRBJ1-4; weak D call: TRBD1 (6 bases). Germline V gene data show CDR1 as SEHNR and CDR2 as FQNEAQ (reference sequence). CDR3 size: 14 residues. Between the trimmed V and J ends, which lost 2 bases and 6 bases, there was a span of 10 bases. DNA for the CDR3: TGTGCCAGCAGCTTAAACCAGGGGCATGAAAAACTGTTTTTT. It yields the protein CASSLNQGHEKLFF. The full variable domain, with the rest looked up from reference TRBV7-9 and TRBJ1-4, is DTGVSQNPRHKITKRGQNVTFRCDPISEHNRLYWYRQTLGQGPEFLTYFQNEAQLEKSRLLSDRFSAERPKGSFSTLEIQRTEQGDSAMYLCASSLNQGHEKLFFGSGTQLSVL.

The chain links TRBV5-1 to TRBJ1-1; TRBD1 aligns across 9 bases. V shed 4 bases and J 2 bases; nucleotides not matched to a gene: 6. CDR1 is SGHRS and CDR2 is YFSETQ in the germline V gene. The CDR3 spans 15 residues. The CDR3 loop reads CASSQATGGNTEAFF. CDR3 in DNA: TGCGCCAGCAGCCAAGCCACAGGGGGCAACACTGAAGCTTTCTTT.

Written as DNA, the CDR3 is TGTGCCAGTAGTTTTCAGCGGGGGTTATACGAGCAGTACTTC. Translation gives CASSFQRGLYEQYF. The chain recombines TRBV19 with TRBJ2-7, with 8 bases fitting TRBD2. Germline V CDR1 and CDR2: LNHDA, SQIVND (reference sequence). This CDR3 has 14 residues. V dropped 5 bases and J dropped 4; count of bases not matched to a gene: 7.

This rearrangement joins TRBV5-1 to TRBJ2-3; D gene ambiguous. CDR1 SGHRS and CDR2 YFSETQ come from the germline V gene. This CDR3 has 13 residues. The V end was cut by 0 bases, the J end by 4 bases, with 6 bases between. The DNA of the CDR3 is TGCGCCAGCAGCTTGGGCAACTCAGATACGCAGTATTTT. This encodes CASSLGNSDTQYF.

The J gene is TRBJ2-7, the V gene TRBV5-4; 11 bases are a match to TRBD2. Germline V gives CDR1 SGHNT, CDR2 YYREEE (reference sequence). With 0 bases clipped from V and 3 bases from J, the junction kept 5 bases outside the gene matches. The CDR3 totals 16 residues. As DNA, the CDR3 is TGTGCCAGCAGCTTGGGGGGGACTAGCGGATTCTACGAGCAGTACTTC. Protein: CASSLGGTSGFYEQYF.

V and J are TRBV5-4 and TRBJ2-7, with 7 bases that match TRBD2. This CDR3 contains 15 residues. Trimming cost V 4 bases and J 6 bases; bases outside gene matches: 13. Looked up from germline, CDR1 is SGHNT and CDR2 is YYREEE (reference sequence). Written as DNA, the CDR3 is TGTGCCAGCAGCCCCATGGCGGGAGTAACTTCCGAGCAGTACTTC. Its protein product is CASSPMAGVTSEQYF.

This chain uses TRBV7-8 with TRBJ1-2; TRBD1 agrees at 7 bases. Trimming at V came to 1 base and at J to 4 bases, leaving 9 bases not matched to a gene. Per germline, CDR1 SGHVS and CDR2 FQNEAQ. The CDR3 extends over 16 amino acids. The CDR3 DNA sequence: TGTGCCAGCAGCTTAGAGACAGGGTATGTAGCCTATGGCTACACCTTC. Translated: CASSLETGYVAYGYTF.

The chain has TRBV2 and TRBJ1-3; D is possibly TRBD1 (6 bases). The CDR3 covers 14 residues. Trimming left V 3 bases short and J 3 bases short, with 9 bases between. In germline, CDR1 is SNHLY, CDR2 FYNNEI. CDR3 in amino acids: CASSDTGLGNTIYF. CDR3 nucleotide sequence: TGTGCCAGCAGTGATACAGGGCTTGGAAACACCATATATTTT.

The sample holds one count of this clone. The V gene is TRBV5-1, the J gene TRBJ2-7, with 7 bases that match TRBD2. Germline V gene data show CDR1 as SGHRS and CDR2 as YFSETQ. This CDR3 is 15 amino acids long. With 2 bases clipped from V and 2 bases from J, the junction kept 7 bases outside the gene matches. CDR3 protein: CASSFSSGPTYEQYF. The CDR3 nucleotides read TGCGCCAGCAGCTTTTCTAGCGGACCAACCTACGAGCAGTACTTC.

The J gene is TRBJ2-7, the V gene TRBV4-1, with a weak D call TRBD1 (5 bases). V was shortened by 3 bases and J by 4 bases, with 13 bases between the two germline ends. Germline V CDR1 and CDR2: MGHRA, YSYEKL. The CDR3 runs to 14 residues. CDR3 residues: CASSHRGRAYEQYF. CDR3 in DNA: TGCGCCAGCAGCCACCGAGGCAGGGCTTACGAGCAGTACTTC.

This clone was seen once. This chain links TRBV9 with TRBJ2-1; 8 bases are shared with TRBD2. The germline V gene has CDR1 SGDLS and CDR2 YYNGEE. Trimming took 0 bases from V and 6 from J; bases not matched to a gene: 14. This CDR3 comprises 18 residues. The CDR3, as DNA: TGTGCCAGCAGCGTAGCTCCCCAACTAGCGGAGAGGGGCAATGAGCAGTTCTTC. Its translation: CASSVAPQLAERGNEQFF. Full variable domain (outside the CDR3, taken from reference TRBV9 and TRBJ2-1): DSGVTQTPKHLITATGQRVTLRCSPRSGDLSVYWYQQSLDQGLQFLIQYYNGEERAKGNILERFSAQQFPDLHSELNLSSLELGDSALYFCASSVAPQLAERGNEQFFGPGTRLTVL.

The V call is TRBV9, the J call TRBJ1-2, with a possible D match to TRBD1 (6 bases). The CDR3 extends over 15 amino acids. Trimming pared 4 bases from V and 0 bases from J, leaving 13 bases between. Germline V lookup: CDR1 SGDLS, CDR2 YYNGEE. The CDR3 DNA sequence: TGTGCCAGCAGCCCAGCGACAGGAGCTAACTATGGCTACACCTTC. Translation gives CASSPATGANYGYTF. The full variable domain, in which reference TRBV9 and TRBJ1-2 provide the parts outside the CDR3, is DSGVTQTPKHLITATGQRVTLRCSPRSGDLSVYWYQQSLDQGLQFLIQYYNGEERAKGNILERFSAQQFPDLHSELNLSSLELGDSALYFCASSPATGANYGYTFGSGTRLTVV.

This clone has more than one count but fewer than ten. The chain recombines TRBV28 with TRBJ1-5, with 7 nucleotides matching TRBD1. This CDR3 comprises 15 residues. Germline CDR1 reads MDHEN; CDR2 reads SYDVKM. V shed 7 bases and J 0 bases; nucleotides not matched to a gene: 6. CDR3 DNA: TGTGCCAGCACTCAGGGGGTCTATAGCAATCAGCCCCAGCATTTT. Protein: CASTQGVYSNQPQHF.

V is TRBV11-2 and J is TRBJ2-3; tentatively, D is TRBD2 (5 bases). The V gene lost 5 bases and the J gene lost 5 bases, with 8 bases spanning the gap. The CDR3 is 12 residues long. Germline CDR1 is SGHAT and CDR2 is FQNNGV. The CDR3 nucleotides are TGTGCCAGCAGCGGACTGGGAGATACGCAGTATTTT. Amino acids: CASSGLGDTQYF.

The rearrangement links TRBV2 to TRBJ1-5; weak D call: TRBD1 (6 bases). Germline CDR1 reads SNHLY; CDR2 reads FYNNEI. V shed 7 bases and J shed 2 bases, with 15 bases lying between them. This CDR3 has 15 amino acids. The CDR3 nucleotides are TGTGCCAGCACCGGTGGAGGGGGAGGCAATCAGCCCCAGCATTTT. Amino acids: CASTGGGGGNQPQHF.

This clone was seen more than once but under ten times. The chain uses TRBV2 and TRBJ2-7, with D hard to call. Trimming shortened V by 2 bases and J by 2 bases, and 4 bases separated the two germline ends. The CDR3 totals 12 residues. Germline V gene data show CDR1 as SNHLY and CDR2 as FYNNEI. The CDR3 DNA reads TGTGCCAGCAGTGAACTCCCCTACGAGCAGTACTTC. Encoded protein: CASSELPYEQYF.

The rearrangement joins TRBV7-2 to TRBJ1-6, with D uncertain. Germline loops: CDR1 SGHTA, CDR2 FQGNSA. The CDR3 is 17 amino acids. Deletions cut 4 bases from V and 0 bases from J, with 13 bases between. CDR3 sequence: CASSWRTLSSYNSPLHF. The CDR3 nucleotides read TGTGCCAGCAGCTGGCGGACTTTGAGCTCCTATAATTCACCCCTCCACTTT.

The sample holds a few counts of this clone. The rearrangement joins TRBV5-1 to TRBJ1-2, with D uncertain. This CDR3 is 12 amino acids long. V gave up 2 bases and J gave up 5 bases, with 7 bases separating them. Germline V gene sequence: CDR1 SGHRS, CDR2 YFSETQ. This chain's CDR3 is CASSLGGYGYTF. The DNA for the CDR3 is TGCGCCAGCAGCTTAGGAGGTTATGGCTACACCTTC.

V usage is TRBV19 and J usage is TRBJ1-1, with D maybe TRBD1 (5 bases). The V gene lost 0 bases and the J gene lost 6 bases, with 8 bases spanning the gap. The CDR3 is made up of 13 amino acids. Germline-derived CDR1 and CDR2 are LNHDA and SQIVND (reference sequence). The CDR3: CASSIDRGAEAFF. Written as DNA, the CDR3 is TGTGCCAGTAGTATAGATCGGGGGGCTGAAGCTTTCTTT.

The chain joins TRBV28 to TRBJ1-2, with D possibly being TRBD1 (6 bases). V was trimmed by 4 bases and J by 4 bases, leaving 13 bases between them. The CDR3 loop spans 14 amino acids. Germline V gene data show CDR1 as MDHEN and CDR2 as SYDVKM. The CDR3 DNA follows: TGTGCCAGCAGTTACGGGGGCGACGGCTATGGCTACACCTTC. Translating it yields CASSYGGDGYGYTF.

V gene TRBV10-1 combines with J gene TRBJ2-2; maybe TRBD1 (6 bases). CDR3 length equals 15 residues. Trimming removed 6 bases from V and 0 bases from J, with 11 bases in between. Germline CDR1 is WNHNN and CDR2 is SYGVQD (reference sequence). CDR3 in amino acids: CASSLDSANTGELFF. CDR3 nucleotides: TGCGCCAGCAGCCTGGACAGCGCGAACACCGGGGAGCTGTTTTTT.

As for this clone: Within the sample, other DNA sequences also encode this same CDR3. The V and J genes are TRBV4-1 and TRBJ1-1; D perhaps matches TRBD1 (5 bases). CDR1 is MGHRA, CDR2 YSYEKL, per germline. This CDR3 region has 12 residues. Trimming took off 8 bases at V and 5 bases at J, with 12 bases between the two ends. The CDR3 sequence is CASSWGGTEAFF. The CDR3 coding sequence is TGCGCCAGCTCCTGGGGGGGTACTGAAGCTTTCTTT.

This clone was observed a single time. This sequence joins TRBV5-1 and TRBJ2-3, with 13 bases matching TRBD2. The CDR3 is made up of 16 amino acids. Germline CDR1 and CDR2: SGHRS and YFSETQ. With 3 bases clipped from V and 3 bases from J, the junction kept 4 bases outside the gene matches. CDR3 in amino acids: CASSWTSGSRTDTQYF. CDR3 bases: TGCGCCAGCAGCTGGACTAGCGGGAGTCGAACAGATACGCAGTATTTT.

This sequence joins TRBV6-1 and TRBJ1-5; D is unclear. Per the germline V gene, CDR1 is MNHNS and CDR2 is SASEGT. This CDR3 has 16 amino acids. V lost 1 base and J 2 bases, leaving 12 bases between the germline ends. The CDR3 coding sequence is TGTGCCAGCAGTGAAGGTCGACTTGAGGGCAATCAGCCCCAGCATTTT. This encodes CASSEGRLEGNQPQHF.

This clone appeared a few times. The chain joins TRBV7-9 to TRBJ2-7, with D uncertain. This CDR3 is built from 14 residues. V lost 1 base and J 9 bases, leaving 16 bases between the germline ends. Germline lookup yields CDR1 SEHNR and CDR2 FQNEAQ (reference sequence). DNA for the CDR3: TGTGCCAGCAGCTTAGATGCCCTAAAGGGTGGGCAGTACTTC. Protein: CASSLDALKGGQYF.

CDR3 protein: CASSRWAASSYEQYF. CDR3 bases: TGTGCCAGCAGCCGGTGGGCGGCAAGCTCCTACGAGCAGTACTTC. The V call is TRBV7-6, the J call TRBJ2-7; D is uncertain. This CDR3 spans 15 amino acids. Germline CDR1 SGHVS, CDR2 FNYEAQ. Between the trimmed V and J ends, which lost 5 bases and 0 bases, there was a span of 14 bases.